These T cell receptor beta chains were read from a single sample in a study of T cells in Graves' hyperthyroidism and ophthalmopathy. In TCRdb, the multiplex PCR reads were re-called with MiXCR into one record per CDR3 protein. The data show 550,000 to 800,000 distinct CDR3 sequences, roughly 17% seen once. The sample was blood. These receptors were obtained from a man younger than 35 with Graves' hyperthyroidism. The CDR3 runs from the conserved cysteine through the conserved F or W. Each record gives: J gene, V gene, CDR3 protein.

>TRBJ2-1|TRBV28
CASNLRGQGNEQFF
>TRBJ1-2|TRBV7-2
CASSSIWGGGGYTF
>TRBJ2-1|TRBV28
CASSPPRYGTYNEQFF
>TRBJ1-3|TRBV27
CASSSHPSGNTIYF
>TRBJ2-7|TRBV20-1
CSARDRDRREQYF
>TRBJ2-3|TRBV4-1
CASSPGSADTQYF
>TRBJ1-4|TRBV4-3
CASSQGDRGSEKLFF
>TRBJ1-2|TRBV18
CASSQQQGDGYTF
>TRBJ2-4|TRBV30
CAWSVASLLAKNIQYF
>TRBJ1-2|TRBV30
CAWKILDYGYTF
>TRBJ2-3|TRBV29-1
CSVYGSGRTDTQYF
>TRBJ1-1|TRBV4-1
CASSQRDSLLNTEAFF
>TRBJ1-2|TRBV11-1
CASSPLGGSYGYTF
>TRBJ2-7|TRBV11-1
CASSPIHEQYF
>TRBJ2-7|TRBV12-3/TRBV12-4
CASTSFRGLRPITEQYF
>TRBJ2-3|TRBV5-4
CASSSGLAGATQYF
>TRBJ2-1|TRBV3-1
CASYREPSYNEQFF
>TRBJ2-7|TRBV29-1
CSVRGSEGRYAYEQYF
>TRBJ2-5|TRBV30
CAWSGDSSQYF